The 17 T cell receptor beta chains in this list originate from one sample, sequenced in a study. TCRdb fed the 5' RACE reads into MiXCR, producing one record per CDR3 protein. This sample carries 45,000 to 70,000 distinct CDR3 sequences, around 26% of them seen once, and the ten largest clones take 3% to 3.5%. The sequenced sample was tumor-infiltrating memory CD4+ T cells sorted from the breast tumor. Stated subset: memory CD4+ T cells, CD4+CD45RO+CD25-. These receptors were obtained from a female donor with breast cancer.

The sample holds a few counts of this clonotype. The CDR3 coding sequence is TGTGCCAGCAGTTACGCAGGACAGGGGCAGAACACTGAAGCTTTCTTT. Translated, it gives CASSYAGQGQNTEAFF. The rearrangement uses TRBV6-5 and TRBJ1-1; TRBD1 aligns across 9 bases. This CDR3 has 16 residues. Germline trimming cut 2 bases from V and 1 base from J; bases unmatched to any gene: 5. In germline, CDR1 is MNHEY, CDR2 SVGAGI.

About this clonotype: The junction departs from germline at one end; a sequencing error may be responsible. The chain carries TRBV5-1 and TRBJ2-2; D possibly matches TRBD1 or TRBD2 (5 bases each). CDR1 and CDR2 (germline): SGHRS, YFSETQ. The CDR3 extends over 15 amino acids. In nucleotides, the CDR3 is TGCGCCAGCAGCTTGGCCCAGGGAAGCACCGGGGAGCTGCTTTTT. It translates to CASSLAQGSTGELLF.

The chain is built from TRBV20-1 and TRBJ2-1; D perhaps matches TRBD2 (6 bases). Germline-derived CDR1 and CDR2 are DFQATT and SNEGSKA (reference sequence). V lost 3 bases and J 0 bases, leaving 9 bases between the germline ends. This CDR3 is 14 amino acids long. The CDR3 sequence: CSASGTDSYNEQFF. CDR3 sequence (DNA): TGCAGTGCTAGTGGGACTGACTCCTACAATGAGCAGTTCTTC.

Concerning this clonotype itself: A much larger clone is a single base away; this may be a read error. The chain recombines TRBV7-2 with TRBJ1-5, with D unresolved. Germline CDR1 and CDR2: SGHTA and FQGNSA. This CDR3 spans 13 amino acids. The chain's CDR3 is CASSLEVDHPQHF. The DNA for the CDR3 is TGTGCCAGCAGCTTAGAGGTGGATCATCCCCAGCATTTT.

V gene TRBV7-2 combines with J gene TRBJ2-3; D ambiguous. The V gene lost 6 bases and the J gene lost 2 bases, with 9 bases spanning the gap. CDR1 and CDR2 (germline): SGHTA, FQGNSA. The CDR3 covers 13 residues. This CDR3 reads CASRQASTDTQYF. CDR3 sequence (DNA): TGTGCCAGCAGGCAGGCCTCCACAGATACGCAGTATTTT.

The chain is built from TRBV7-9 and TRBJ2-2; D unresolved. The V and J ends lost 1 base and 1 base respectively, with 7 bases between them. The CDR3 runs to 15 residues. CDR1 is SEHNR and CDR2 is FQNEAQ in the germline V gene (reference sequence). CDR3 DNA: TGTGCCAGCAGCTTAGGGAATGAGAACACCGGGGAGCTGTTTTTT. Its translation is CASSLGNENTGELFF.

The rearrangement links TRBV29-1 to TRBJ2-4; D remains ambiguous. CDR1 and CDR2 (germline): SQVTM, ANQGSEA. V was shortened by 4 bases and J by 0 bases, with 7 bases between the two germline ends. This CDR3 contains 13 residues. CDR3 region: CSVAVEAKNIQYF. In DNA form, the CDR3 reads TGCAGCGTTGCGGTCGAAGCCAAAAACATTCAGTACTTC.

Ten or more counts support this clonotype. Its ends do not fully match the called genes, so a read error is possible. The V and J genes are TRBV20-1 and TRBJ1-1; possibly TRBD1 for D (5 bases). CDR1 is DFQATT, CDR2 SNEGSKA, per germline (reference sequence). This CDR3 region has 13 residues. CDR3 coding DNA: TGCAGTGCCAGAGACAGTTGGAACACTGAAGCTTTCTTT. It codes for CSARDSWNTEAFF.

The chain joins TRBV5-1 to TRBJ2-1; D remains ambiguous. V lost 4 bases and J 3 bases, leaving 8 bases between the germline ends. There are 13 residues in the CDR3. Germline V gene lookup returns CDR1 SGHRS and CDR2 YFSETQ. CDR3 protein: CASSDLIYNEQFF. DNA of the CDR3: TGCGCCAGCAGCGACTTGATCTACAATGAGCAGTTCTTC.

The chain employs TRBV4-2 and TRBJ1-1; TRBD1 agrees at 7 bases. Germline CDR1 is LGHNA and CDR2 is YNFKEQ. The length of the CDR3 is 15 residues. With 0 bases clipped from V and 5 bases from J, the junction kept 6 bases outside the gene matches. DNA of the CDR3: TGTGCCAGCAGCCAAGAGGGGAGGGGGCGAACTGAAGCTTTCTTT. Protein sequence: CASSQEGRGRTEAFF.

The chain recombines TRBV11-3 with TRBJ2-7; perhaps D is TRBD1 or TRBD2 (5 bases each). The germline V gene has CDR1 SGHNT and CDR2 YENEEA. This CDR3 has 15 residues. The V end was cut by 0 bases, the J end by 1 base, with 10 bases between. In nucleotides, the CDR3 is TGTGCCAGCAGCTTAGATGGGACCCTATCCTACGAGCAGTACTTC. Encoded protein: CASSLDGTLSYEQYF.

This clonotype appeared a few times. The chain combines TRBV6-1 with TRBJ1-1, with D maybe TRBD1 (5 bases). With 7 bases removed from V and 0 bases from J, the gap between germline ends came to 9 bases. Looked up from germline, CDR1 is MNHNS and CDR2 is SASEGT. The CDR3 is 13 residues long. The CDR3 region has the DNA TGTGCCAGCACACAGGTAATGAACACTGAAGCTTTCTTT. This sequence encodes CASTQVMNTEAFF.

Note on this clonotype: This CDR3 is missing its conserved last phenylalanine or tryptophan, likely due to a read error. The chain recombines TRBV9 with TRBJ2-7; 7 bases are shared with TRBD2. The CDR3 sequence is 15 residues long. The germline V gene has CDR1 SGDLS and CDR2 YYNGEE. V dropped 1 base and J dropped 3; count of bases not matched to a gene: 7. The CDR3 sequence: CASSVSGTASYEQYS. The CDR3 coding sequence is TGTGCCAGCAGCGTAAGCGGGACGGCAAGCTACGAGCAGTACTCC.

This clonotype has only a few counts. The rearrangement uses TRBV7-2 and TRBJ2-7; D remains unclear. This CDR3 region has 13 residues. Germline loops: CDR1 SGHTA, CDR2 FQGNSA. V was clipped by 4 bases and J by 3 bases, with 10 bases between them. Written as DNA, the CDR3 is TGTGCCAGCAGCTCCCGCCGTAGCTACGAGCAGTACTTC. Residues: CASSSRRSYEQYF. The full variable domain, its missing parts supplied by reference TRBV7-2 and TRBJ2-7, is GAGVSQSPSNKVTEKGKDVELRCDPISGHTALYWYRQSLGQGLEFLIYFQGNSAPDKSGLPSDRFSAERTGGSVSTLTIQRTQQEDSAVYLCASSSRRSYEQYFGPGTRLTVT.

J is TRBJ2-7 and V is TRBV4-3; no definite D call. The V end was cut by 1 base, the J end by 2 bases, with 15 bases between. The germline V gene has CDR1 LGHNA and CDR2 YSLEER. CDR3 length: 16 residues. The CDR3 coding sequence is TGCGCCAGCAGCCAAGCGTTCGGCGGAATTGCCTACGAGCAGTACTTC. It encodes CASSQAFGGIAYEQYF.

This clonotype was seen a handful of times. The gene calls are TRBV7-9 and TRBJ2-1, with D possibly being TRBD1 (6 bases). The CDR3 spans 14 residues. Germline V gene lookup returns CDR1 SEHNR and CDR2 FQNEAQ (reference sequence). Deletions cut 3 bases from V and 4 bases from J, with 10 bases between. The CDR3 loop reads CASSLQGYYNEQFF. The CDR3 region has the DNA TGTGCCAGCAGCTTGCAGGGGTATTACAATGAGCAGTTCTTC.

The genes are TRBV5-1 and TRBJ2-7; 7 nucleotides agree with TRBD2. The CDR3 is 13 amino acids. Germline V gene sequence: CDR1 SGHRS, CDR2 YFSETQ. V lost 4 bases, J lost 0 bases, and 1 base stayed unmatched. The CDR3 sequence: CASSPSGSYEQYF. Written as DNA, the CDR3 is TGCGCCAGCAGCCCTAGCGGCTCCTACGAGCAGTACTTC.